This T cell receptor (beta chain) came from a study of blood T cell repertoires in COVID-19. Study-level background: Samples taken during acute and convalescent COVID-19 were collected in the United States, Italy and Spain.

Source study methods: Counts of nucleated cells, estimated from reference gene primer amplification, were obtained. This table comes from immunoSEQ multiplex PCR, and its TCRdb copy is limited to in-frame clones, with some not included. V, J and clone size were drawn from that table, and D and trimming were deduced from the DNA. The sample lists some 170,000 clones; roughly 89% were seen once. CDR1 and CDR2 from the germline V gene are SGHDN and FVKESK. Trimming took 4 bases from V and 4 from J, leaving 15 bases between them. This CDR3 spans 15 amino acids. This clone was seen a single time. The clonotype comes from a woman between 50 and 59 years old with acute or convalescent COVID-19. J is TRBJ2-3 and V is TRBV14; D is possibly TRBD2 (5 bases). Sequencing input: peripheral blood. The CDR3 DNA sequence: TGTGCCAGCAGCCTACTTCGGGGTGTCGCAGATACGCAGTATTTT. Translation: CASSLLRGVADTQYF.